This T cell receptor (beta chain) stems from a study of T cells after yellow fever vaccination. The study made its TCR cDNA through 5'RACE template switching. That step introduced a universal primer site along with UMIs. From the 5' RACE reads, TCRdb called clonotypes with MiXCR, one entry per CDR3 protein. The repertoire holds hundreds of thousands of distinct CDR3 sequences, with 7.5% to 9% as singletons. This clonotype came up a few times. The origin of this receptor is a young man who received the YFV17D yellow fever vaccine. Specimen: PBMCs, collected on the day of the first yellow fever vaccination.

CDR3 loop: CASSLTFGEQFF. The CDR3 DNA reads as TGTGCCAGCAGTTTGACGTTTGGTGAGCAGTTCTTC. This chain connects TRBV27 to TRBJ2-1; D gene uncertain. The CDR3 has 12 amino acids. V lost 3 bases and J 9 bases, leaving 9 bases between the germline ends. From germline, CDR1 is MNHEY and CDR2 SMNVEV (reference sequence).